A selection of T cell receptor beta chains follows, all from one sample in a study of blood T cells in healthy people across ages. TCRdb called the 5' RACE reads again in MiXCR, with one record for every CDR3 protein. The table records around 990,000 distinct CDR3 sequences, less than 25% of them present only once. This sample was shared with a second study, whose subject was T cells of mothers and their children.

The sample comprised blood. All receptors come from a girl aged 2 to 10 in good health. CDR3s include the opening cysteine and the closing phenylalanine or tryptophan. Fields, in order: V gene, D gene, J gene, clone size, CDR3 DNA, CDR3 protein. A D gene is named only where the DNA matches it firmly. Size tells how often a clone was seen (once, few, many) or the class of an expanded clone, and some rows leave it out.

v_gene: TRBV28
d_gene: TRBD1
j_gene: TRBJ2-1
abundance: once
CDR3nt: TGTGCCAGCACCCAACTTGGACAGGAGGCGGAGTATGAGCAGTTCTTC
CDR3aa: CASTQLGQEAEYEQFF

v_gene: TRBV7-9
d_gene: NA
j_gene: TRBJ2-7
abundance: NA
CDR3nt: TGTGCCAGCAGCTTAGAGGGCTGGCAAACCGACGAGCAGTACTTC
CDR3aa: CASSLEGWQTDEQYF

v_gene: TRBV6-2/TRBV6-3
d_gene: NA
j_gene: TRBJ1-5
abundance: few
CDR3nt: TGTGCCAGCAGCTCAGGGCGAGGAGGTAGCAATCAGCCCCAGCATTTT
CDR3aa: CASSSGRGGSNQPQHF

v_gene: TRBV2
d_gene: TRBD2
j_gene: TRBJ2-5
abundance: NA
CDR3nt: TGTGCCAGCAGTGAACGGCGCGGGGGGGCCAGGGAGACCCAGTACTTC
CDR3aa: CASSERRGGARETQYF

v_gene: TRBV7-8
d_gene: NA
j_gene: TRBJ2-7
abundance: NA
CDR3nt: TGTGCCAGCAGCCCCCCACAGGGCCCTTTCGCCGAGCAGTACTTC
CDR3aa: CASSPPQGPFAEQYF

v_gene: TRBV9
d_gene: NA
j_gene: TRBJ2-5
abundance: NA
CDR3nt: TGTGCCAGCAGCCCCGCTAATGGGGAGACCCAGTACTTC
CDR3aa: CASSPANGETQYF

v_gene: TRBV19
d_gene: TRBD2
j_gene: TRBJ2-1
abundance: few
CDR3nt: TGTGCCAGTAGTATAAACTTCGGCGGGGGGACCTCCTACAATGAGCAGTTCTTC
CDR3aa: CASSINFGGGTSYNEQFF

v_gene: TRBV12-3/TRBV12-4
d_gene: NA
j_gene: TRBJ1-2
abundance: few
CDR3nt: TGTGCCAGTCTTGAAACAAGGGGCTACACCTTC
CDR3aa: CASLETRGYTF

v_gene: TRBV25-1
d_gene: TRBD2
j_gene: TRBJ2-1
abundance: NA
CDR3nt: TGTGCCAGCAGTGAATTCGGGACTAGCGGATCCATCTCCTACAATGAGCAGTTCTTC
CDR3aa: CASSEFGTSGSISYNEQFF

v_gene: TRBV7-2
d_gene: NA
j_gene: TRBJ2-3
abundance: NA
CDR3nt: TGTGCCAGCAGCCTATACGACCGGACCTTAGCCACAGATACGCAGTATTTT
CDR3aa: CASSLYDRTLATDTQYF

v_gene: TRBV15
d_gene: NA
j_gene: TRBJ2-3
abundance: NA
CDR3nt: TGTGCCACCAGCAGAGTTAACGGTGGCACAGATACGCAGTATTTT
CDR3aa: CATSRVNGGTDTQYF

v_gene: TRBV20-1
d_gene: TRBD2
j_gene: TRBJ2-3
abundance: few
CDR3nt: TGCAGTGCTCCCACCCTATTTACAGGACTAGCAGGGGTAGATACGCAGTATTTT
CDR3aa: CSAPTLFTGLAGVDTQYF

v_gene: TRBV6-1
d_gene: NA
j_gene: TRBJ2-5
abundance: NA
CDR3nt: TGTGCCAGCAGCCCGAGCGTGTTGGGACTTCAAAGGCCAGAGACCCAGTACTTC
CDR3aa: CASSPSVLGLQRPETQYF

v_gene: TRBV13
d_gene: NA
j_gene: TRBJ2-1
abundance: many
CDR3nt: TGTGCCAGCAGCTTAGGCGGTGAGCCTGAGCAGTTCTTC
CDR3aa: CASSLGGEPEQFF

v_gene: TRBV29-1
d_gene: TRBD1
j_gene: TRBJ1-1
abundance: few
CDR3nt: TGCAGCGTTCAGCCAAGGACAGGGGGTGAAAGCCTTGAAGCTTTCTTT
CDR3aa: CSVQPRTGGESLEAFF

v_gene: TRBV4-3
d_gene: TRBD1
j_gene: TRBJ1-2
abundance: NA
CDR3nt: TGCGCCAGCAGCCAAGATCAGGGCACAGGGGGCGCCCATGGCTACACCTTC
CDR3aa: CASSQDQGTGGAHGYTF

v_gene: TRBV7-6
d_gene: NA
j_gene: TRBJ2-3
abundance: NA
CDR3nt: TGTGCCAGCAGCTTATCTTTTCCTGGGGGTACCACAGATACGCAGTATTTT
CDR3aa: CASSLSFPGGTTDTQYF

v_gene: TRBV12-3/TRBV12-4
d_gene: NA
j_gene: TRBJ2-1
abundance: many
CDR3nt: TGTGCCAGCAGTCCTAATGAGCAGTTCTTC
CDR3aa: CASSPNEQFF

v_gene: TRBV5-6
d_gene: NA
j_gene: TRBJ1-2
abundance: few
CDR3nt: TGTGCCAGCAGGAGGGGACCGACCTATGGCTACACCTTC
CDR3aa: CASRRGPTYGYTF

v_gene: TRBV7-9
d_gene: NA
j_gene: TRBJ2-2
abundance: few
CDR3nt: TGTGCCAGCGCCCAGATATCCGGGGAGCTGTTTTTT
CDR3aa: CASAQISGELFF

v_gene: TRBV9
d_gene: NA
j_gene: TRBJ1-2
abundance: few
CDR3nt: TGTGCCAGCAGCGCGACCACTAACTATGGCTACACCTTC
CDR3aa: CASSATTNYGYTF

v_gene: TRBV29-1
d_gene: NA
j_gene: TRBJ2-7
abundance: NA
CDR3nt: TGCAGCTTTCGCTTCGACCAGTCGAGGCAGTACTTC
CDR3aa: CSFRFDQSRQYF

v_gene: TRBV9
d_gene: NA
j_gene: TRBJ2-5
abundance: few
CDR3nt: TGTGCCAGCAGCGTACGGGGCGCGGGACAAGAGACCCAGTACTTC
CDR3aa: CASSVRGAGQETQYF

v_gene: TRBV20-1
d_gene: TRBD2
j_gene: TRBJ2-5
abundance: few
CDR3nt: TGCAGTGCTCCTGGCGGGGGTAACCAAGAGACCCAGTACTTC
CDR3aa: CSAPGGGNQETQYF

v_gene: TRBV20-1
d_gene: NA
j_gene: TRBJ2-1
abundance: NA
CDR3nt: TGCAGTTCCCGGGACGGATCCTACAATGAGCAGTTCTTC
CDR3aa: CSSRDGSYNEQFF

v_gene: TRBV28
d_gene: NA
j_gene: TRBJ1-4
abundance: NA
CDR3nt: TGTGCCAGCAGTTGGACTGCCCCCGAAAAACTGTTTTTT
CDR3aa: CASSWTAPEKLFF

v_gene: TRBV14
d_gene: NA
j_gene: TRBJ2-5
abundance: few
CDR3nt: TGTGCCAGCAGCCCTCTGGCAGCGGAGACCCAGTACTTC
CDR3aa: CASSPLAAETQYF

v_gene: TRBV28
d_gene: TRBD1
j_gene: TRBJ2-3
abundance: few
CDR3nt: TGTGCCAGCAGTTCCCGGGACAGGGGAAAAGATAGGGCAGATACGCAGTATTTT
CDR3aa: CASSSRDRGKDRADTQYF

v_gene: TRBV10-3
d_gene: NA
j_gene: TRBJ2-7
abundance: NA
CDR3nt: TGTGCCGCAAGTCAGGGCGAGTTAATTTACGAGCAGTACTTC
CDR3aa: CAASQGELIYEQYF

v_gene: TRBV28
d_gene: NA
j_gene: TRBJ2-6
abundance: many
CDR3nt: TGTGCCAGCAGTTTGGCCCGGGCCAACGTCCTGACTTTC
CDR3aa: CASSLARANVLTF

v_gene: TRBV20-1
d_gene: NA
j_gene: TRBJ2-1
abundance: few
CDR3nt: TGCAGTGCTCAATCCCGGGACCCAGAGCAGTTCTTC
CDR3aa: CSAQSRDPEQFF

v_gene: TRBV28
d_gene: TRBD1
j_gene: TRBJ2-1
abundance: NA
CDR3nt: TGTGCCAGCAGCCAACCGGGACAGATGTACAATGAGCAGTTCTTC
CDR3aa: CASSQPGQMYNEQFF

v_gene: TRBV20-1
d_gene: NA
j_gene: TRBJ2-1
abundance: NA
CDR3nt: TGCAGTGCTAGAGATGAGACGGGCAGGAGGCAGTTCTTC
CDR3aa: CSARDETGRRQFF

v_gene: TRBV6-5
d_gene: NA
j_gene: TRBJ1-2
abundance: NA
CDR3nt: TGTGCCAGCAGTACCCCCTATGAGGGCTATGGCTACACCTTC
CDR3aa: CASSTPYEGYGYTF

v_gene: TRBV20-1
d_gene: NA
j_gene: TRBJ2-1
abundance: few
CDR3nt: TGCAGTGCTAGAGAGTCGGGCAATGAGCAGTTCTTC
CDR3aa: CSARESGNEQFF

v_gene: TRBV6-1
d_gene: NA
j_gene: TRBJ1-4
abundance: NA
CDR3nt: TGTGCCAGCAGTGAACGGGTACTCCCGGATGAAAAACTGTTTTTT
CDR3aa: CASSERVLPDEKLFF

v_gene: TRBV12-3/TRBV12-4
d_gene: NA
j_gene: TRBJ2-1
abundance: NA
CDR3nt: TGTGCCGGCAGTTTCGCGAATGAGCAGTTCTTC
CDR3aa: CAGSFANEQFF

v_gene: TRBV12-3/TRBV12-4
d_gene: NA
j_gene: TRBJ2-4
abundance: few
CDR3nt: TGTGCCAGCAGTTTAAGGTCCCCCCCCAGATCTCAGTACTTC
CDR3aa: CASSLRSPPRSQYF

v_gene: TRBV6-1
d_gene: NA
j_gene: TRBJ2-5
abundance: NA
CDR3nt: TGTGCCAGCAGACCTCAACCGGTGGGGACCCTCCAAGAGACCCAGTACTTC
CDR3aa: CASRPQPVGTLQETQYF

v_gene: TRBV7-8
d_gene: NA
j_gene: TRBJ2-5
abundance: few
CDR3nt: TGTGCCAGCCGGGGGTCGGGTCTTCTGAGGCAGACCCAGTACTTC
CDR3aa: CASRGSGLLRQTQYF

v_gene: TRBV28
d_gene: NA
j_gene: TRBJ2-1
abundance: NA
CDR3nt: TGTGCCAGCAGTCCCTCTACGGACAGTAACAATGAGCAGTTCTTC
CDR3aa: CASSPSTDSNNEQFF

v_gene: TRBV27
d_gene: NA
j_gene: TRBJ1-4
abundance: many
CDR3nt: TGTGCCAGCAGTTTAGCTGCAACTAATGAAAAACTGTTTTTT
CDR3aa: CASSLAATNEKLFF

v_gene: TRBV20-1
d_gene: TRBD2
j_gene: TRBJ2-5
abundance: NA
CDR3nt: TGCAGTGCTAGGGATCATAGACTAGCGCTAGAGACCCAGTACTTC
CDR3aa: CSARDHRLALETQYF

v_gene: TRBV7-8
d_gene: NA
j_gene: TRBJ1-4
abundance: NA
CDR3nt: TGTGCCAGCAGCTTGTACAGTCGGAATGAAAAACTGTTTTTT
CDR3aa: CASSLYSRNEKLFF

v_gene: TRBV12-3/TRBV12-4
d_gene: NA
j_gene: TRBJ1-2
abundance: NA
CDR3nt: TGTGCCAGCAGCGCCTCACAGAGCTACACCTTC
CDR3aa: CASSASQSYTF

v_gene: TRBV4-2
d_gene: NA
j_gene: TRBJ1-2
abundance: NA
CDR3nt: TGTGCCAGCAGCCAAGATCCTAACTATGGCTACACCTTC
CDR3aa: CASSQDPNYGYTF

v_gene: TRBV7-9
d_gene: TRBD2
j_gene: TRBJ2-1
abundance: NA
CDR3nt: TGTGCCAGCAGCTTACCTAGCGGGGGGTACGACTCCTACAATGAGCAGTTCTTC
CDR3aa: CASSLPSGGYDSYNEQFF

v_gene: TRBV29-1
d_gene: TRBD2
j_gene: TRBJ2-3
abundance: NA
CDR3nt: TGCAGCGCCCGAAGCGGGAGTTTGACGCAGTATTTT
CDR3aa: CSARSGSLTQYF